A selection of T cell receptor beta chains follows, all from one sample in a study of CD8 T cells in Susac syndrome. TCRdb re-analysed the immunoSEQ multiplex PCR reads in MiXCR, keeping a single row per CDR3 protein. The table shows about 190,000 distinct CDR3 sequences, with about 94% occurring only once. Sequencing input: CD4+ T cells from PBMCs. These receptors were obtained from a human donor in good health. Both conserved end residues are trimmed from each CDR3.

V,J,length,CDR3
TRBV6-2/TRBV6-3,TRBJ2-1,17,ASSYSIHPRTTLGNEQF
TRBV18,TRBJ1-1,13,ASSPGVMLNTEAF
TRBV28,TRBJ1-4,13,ASSWTRGPSEKLF
TRBV29-1,TRBJ1-1,15,SAAPRTGSGINTEAF
TRBV7-2,TRBJ1-2,13,ASSLEGGGRNGYT
TRBV10-3,TRBJ1-1,13,AIRMGQALRTEAF
TRBV5-1,TRBJ1-3,13,ASRLQGATGNTIY
TRBV2,TRBJ2-1,11,ASSEGAYNEQF
TRBV6-2/TRBV6-3,TRBJ2-3,11,ASSDPPSDTQY
TRBV5-1,TRBJ2-3,9,ASIQGVVQY
TRBV6-1,TRBJ2-1,14,ASRPTLRIEVNEQF
TRBV3-1,TRBJ2-7,14,ASSQTGGTLTYEQY
TRBV5-1,TRBJ2-2,12,ASSLKGNAGELF
TRBV10-3,TRBJ2-5,14,AISESMDRGVKTQY
TRBV20-1,TRBJ1-1,11,SARGGAGTEAF
TRBV29-1,TRBJ2-5,12,SVSNDRGLETQY
TRBV3-1,TRBJ1-1,14,ASSQDRGIWVTEAF
TRBV25-1,TRBJ2-3,15,ASSEYRGGTLTDTQY
TRBV10-3,TRBJ1-1,13,AISNPRDRDTEAF
TRBV5-1,TRBJ2-5,13,ASNEGGGWLETQY
TRBV12-3/TRBV12-4,TRBJ1-5,11,ASTRGRGQPQH
TRBV25-1,TRBJ1-3,12,ASSEESSGNTIY
TRBV12-3/TRBV12-4,TRBJ2-1,12,ASSSSGGVYEQF
TRBV7-9,TRBJ1-1,13,ASSRQRQLNTEAF
TRBV5-6,TRBJ2-7,12,ASSFQRLGHEQY
TRBV5-1,TRBJ1-1,15,ASSLGSLGAPNTEAF
TRBV15,TRBJ2-2,14,ATSRDRAGSTGELF
TRBV29-1,TRBJ2-3,11,SVQKAVSDTQY
TRBV14,TRBJ1-1,12,ASSHRRTNTEAF
TRBV5-4,TRBJ2-3,12,ASSLVSSGGARY
TRBV29-1,TRBJ2-3,11,SVEIGTSGTQY
TRBV7-2,TRBJ1-5,13,ASSLAAVSNQPQH
TRBV12-3/TRBV12-4,TRBJ1-3,16,ASRALVGVGISGNTIY
TRBV3-1,TRBJ1-1,12,ASSLGQGHTEAF
TRBV27,TRBJ1-6,13,ASVGAGTHNSPLH
TRBV19,TRBJ1-1,13,ASSIDPGPNTEAF
TRBV7-2,TRBJ1-2,13,ASSAGTGGGYGYT
TRBV28,TRBJ1-5,12,ASSLSTSNQPQH
TRBV20-1,TRBJ2-3,10,SARDGPTTQY
TRBV12-5,TRBJ1-1,11,ASGLVGATEAF
TRBV29-1,TRBJ1-2,12,SVEGVGQGYGYT
TRBV7-2,TRBJ2-1,14,ASSSHLGPAGVEQF
TRBV7-2,TRBJ1-5,10,ASSLDRGPQH
TRBV3-1,TRBJ2-7,13,ASSRLTGGGDEQY
TRBV3-1,TRBJ2-1,13,ASSHVSRPYNEQF
TRBV6-6,TRBJ2-2,14,ASSYSRGGAPGELF
TRBV29-1,TRBJ2-1,10,SARAGQGEQF
TRBV19,TRBJ2-7,13,ASSMARTYSYEQY
TRBV7-7,TRBJ2-2,13,ASSEVGGRAGELF
TRBV12-3/TRBV12-4,TRBJ2-7,11,ASLRGLHGEQY
TRBV6-5,TRBJ1-3,13,ATSYWGGSGNTIY
TRBV5-1,TRBJ1-1,11,ASSLWDQSEAF
TRBV19,TRBJ1-1,13,ASSIPQILNTEAF
TRBV3-1,TRBJ2-3,14,ASSTGLAGGTDTQY
TRBV25-1,TRBJ1-6,12,ASSDSSSYSPLH